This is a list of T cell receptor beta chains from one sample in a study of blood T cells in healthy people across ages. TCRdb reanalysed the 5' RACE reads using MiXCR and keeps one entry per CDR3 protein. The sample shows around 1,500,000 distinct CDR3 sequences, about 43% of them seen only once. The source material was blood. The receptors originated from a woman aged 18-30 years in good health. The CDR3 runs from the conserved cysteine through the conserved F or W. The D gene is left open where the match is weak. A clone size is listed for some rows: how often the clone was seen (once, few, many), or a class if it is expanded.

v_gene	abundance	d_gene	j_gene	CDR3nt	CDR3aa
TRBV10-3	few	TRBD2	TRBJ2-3	TGTGCCATCAGTGTCCGGGCTAGCGGGAACACAGATACGCAGTATTTT	CAISVRASGNTDTQYF
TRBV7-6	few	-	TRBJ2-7	TGTGCCAGCAGCTTAGCGGCGGGACAGCTCTACGAGCAGTACTTC	CASSLAAGQLYEQYF
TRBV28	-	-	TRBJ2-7	TGTGCCAGCAGTTTACCTAGCGCCACCTACGAGCAGTACTTC	CASSLPSATYEQYF
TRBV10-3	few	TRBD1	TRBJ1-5	TGTGCCATCAGAGGGACAGGGGACAATCAGCCCCAGCATTTT	CAIRGTGDNQPQHF
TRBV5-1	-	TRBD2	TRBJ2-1	TGCGCCAGCAGCTTGGCCAAGCGGGAGGACTACAATGAGCAGTTCTTC	CASSLAKREDYNEQFF
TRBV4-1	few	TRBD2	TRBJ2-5	TGCGCCAGCAGCCAAGATCCGGGGGGGGAAGAGACCCAGTACTTC	CASSQDPGGEETQYF
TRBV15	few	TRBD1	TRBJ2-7	TGTGCCACCGGGCTGGGACAGGGTGGCATCTACGAGCAGTACTTC	CATGLGQGGIYEQYF
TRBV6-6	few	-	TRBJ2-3	TGTGCCAGCAGTCACCGACTAGAGGGAGATACGCAGTATTTT	CASSHRLEGDTQYF
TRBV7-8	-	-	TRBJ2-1	TGTGCCAGCAGCCAAACAGTTCCCACTTCCTACAATGAGCAGTTCTTC	CASSQTVPTSYNEQFF
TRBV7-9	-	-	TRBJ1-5	TGTGCCAGTCAGGGGCTGGACAATCAGCCCCAGCATTTT	CASQGLDNQPQHF
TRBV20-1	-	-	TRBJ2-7	TGCAGTGCTAGTAGCTTGCCTCTGGACGGGTTTTTTGAGCAGTACTTC	CSASSLPLDGFFEQYF
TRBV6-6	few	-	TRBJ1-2	TGTGCCAGCAGTTACTCGTTCGGGGCCGGTAACTATGGCTACACCTTC	CASSYSFGAGNYGYTF
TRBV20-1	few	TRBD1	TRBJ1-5	TGCAGTGCTAGAGACCCGGGACAGGGCGGTCAGCCCCAGCATTTT	CSARDPGQGGQPQHF
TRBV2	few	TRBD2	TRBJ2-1	TGTGCCAGCAGTGAAGAAAGCGGGAGGGACAATGAGCAGTTCTTC	CASSEESGRDNEQFF
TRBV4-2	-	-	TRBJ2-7	TGTGCCAGCAGTTATCTGGGTCCAGCCCCCCTAGGCGAGCAGTACTTC	CASSYLGPAPLGEQYF
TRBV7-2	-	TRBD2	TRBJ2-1	TGTGCCAGCAGCTTAGGAGGGGCGGGAGGGAGCTCCTACAATGAGCAGTTCTTC	CASSLGGAGGSSYNEQFF
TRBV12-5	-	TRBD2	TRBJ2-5	TGTGCTAGTGGTAGACTAGCGGGCAACCAAGAGACCCAGTACTTC	CASGRLAGNQETQYF
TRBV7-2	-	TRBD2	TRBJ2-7	TGTGCCAGCAGCCGTCGGACTAGCGGGGGGCTCCAAGAGGCCCAGTACTTC	CASSRRTSGGLQEAQYF
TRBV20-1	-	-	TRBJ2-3	TGCAGTGAGCAGTTCGGGTCTACGCAGTATTTT	CSEQFGSTQYF
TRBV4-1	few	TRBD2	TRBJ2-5	TGCGCCAGCCGCCGGGAATTTAGCGGGAGGCAAGAGACCCAGTACTTC	CASRREFSGRQETQYF
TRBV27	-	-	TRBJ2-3	TGTGCCAGCAGAGTCGGTCCTAGCACAGATACGCAGTATTTT	CASRVGPSTDTQYF
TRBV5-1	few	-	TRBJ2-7	TGCGCCAGCAGCTTAGAGAGGCCGTCCTACGAGCAGTACTTC	CASSLERPSYEQYF
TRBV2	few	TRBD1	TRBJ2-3	TGTGCCAGCAGAATTGGGACAGGGGGAACAGATACGCAGTATTTT	CASRIGTGGTDTQYF
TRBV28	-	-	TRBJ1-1	TGTGCCAGCAGCCAGATCGCAAAAGGGAGCACTGAAGCTTTCTTT	CASSQIAKGSTEAFF
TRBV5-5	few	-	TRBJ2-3	TGTGCCAGCAGCCCGACGCCCCCAGCAGATACGCAGTATTTT	CASSPTPPADTQYF
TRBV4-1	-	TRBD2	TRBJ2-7	TGCGCCAGCAGCCAACCCCTAGCGGCGTCCTACGAGCAGTACTTC	CASSQPLAASYEQYF
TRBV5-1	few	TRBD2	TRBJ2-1	TGCGCCAGCAGCGCCGGGACTAGCAATGAGCAGTTCTTC	CASSAGTSNEQFF
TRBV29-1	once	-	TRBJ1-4	TGCAGCGTTGAACCCAGAACTAATGAAAAACTGTTTTTT	CSVEPRTNEKLFF
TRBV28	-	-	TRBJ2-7	TGTGCCAGCGAGGGCCAGGGGAGCTCCTACGAGCAGTACTTC	CASEGQGSSYEQYF
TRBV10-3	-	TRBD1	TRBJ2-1	TGTGCCATCAGGGACAGGGATGGATACAATGAGCAGTTCTTC	CAIRDRDGYNEQFF
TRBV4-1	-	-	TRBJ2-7	TGCGCCAGCAGCCCCTCCACGGGGGTCCCCTACGAGCAGTACTTC	CASSPSTGVPYEQYF
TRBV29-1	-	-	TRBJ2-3	TGCAGCGTTGAAAGACGGGCCTTCGGGGATACGCAGTATTTT	CSVERRAFGDTQYF
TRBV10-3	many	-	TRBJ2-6	TGTGCCACCAGGGACGGTTCTGGGGCCAACGTCCTGACTTTC	CATRDGSGANVLTF
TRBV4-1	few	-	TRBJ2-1	TGCGCCAGCAGCCCACGACTAACCCCCTACAATGAGCAGTTCTTC	CASSPRLTPYNEQFF
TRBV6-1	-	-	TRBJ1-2	TGTGCCAGCGAGGGCAGGGCAGATGGCTACACCTTC	CASEGRADGYTF
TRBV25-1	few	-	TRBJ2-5	TGTGCCAGCAGTGTCCGGGAGAGTGGAGAGACCCAGTACTTC	CASSVRESGETQYF
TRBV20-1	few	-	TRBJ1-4	TGCAGTAGGCAGGCAGCAACTAATGAAAAACTGTTTTTT	CSRQAATNEKLFF